The clone carrying this T cell receptor beta chain was recorded a few times. What it recognizes is unknown. This entry is derived from a study of regulatory T cells in long-lasting Graves disease. Study-wide background: Graves' disease counted as persistent after over 5 years of antithyroid drugs with positive TSH receptor antibodies.

Stated time point: persistent/refractory GD, antithyroid drugs over 5 years with positive TRAb. The TCR library was prepared using RNA isolated from PBMCs. The CDR3 contains 14 residues. Germline CDR1 is WNHNN and CDR2 is SYGVQD (reference sequence). Trimming pared 3 bases from V and 6 bases from J, leaving 15 bases between. CDR3 regions were amplified by Arm-PCR using iRepertoire HTBI primers to build TCR beta libraries. MiXCR, run by TCRdb on the multiplex PCR reads, gives a single entry per CDR3 protein. Of approximately 400,000 distinct CDR3 sequences listed, around 20% are singletons. Study results and caveats: Those with persistent disease had in common more public clonotypes (around 2,500) than new patients (approximately 1,000). Limited samples may have lowered accuracy. TRBV28, TRBJ1-2 and TRBJ2-5 emerged as the favored segments in persistent disease.

The chain is built from TRBV10-1 and TRBJ2-7; perhaps TRBD1 as D (6 bases). The source was peripheral blood mononuclear cells (PBMCs), collected when the disease was refractory, from a patient treated with antithyroid drugs. The clonotype comes from a female donor with Graves disease. DNA for the CDR3: TGCGCCAGCAGTGAAAACACAGGGTCGGTCGAGCAGTACTTC. Protein: CASSENTGSVEQYF.